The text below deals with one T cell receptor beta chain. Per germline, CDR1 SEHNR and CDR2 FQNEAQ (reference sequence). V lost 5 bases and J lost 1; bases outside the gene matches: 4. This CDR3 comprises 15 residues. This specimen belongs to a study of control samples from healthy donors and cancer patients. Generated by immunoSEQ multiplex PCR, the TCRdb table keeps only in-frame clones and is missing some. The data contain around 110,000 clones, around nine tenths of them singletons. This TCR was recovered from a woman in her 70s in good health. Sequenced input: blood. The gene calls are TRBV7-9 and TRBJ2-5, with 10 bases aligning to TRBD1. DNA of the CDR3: TGTGCCAGCAGCCGGGGACAGGGGACCCAAGAGACCCAGTACTTC. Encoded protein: CASSRGQGTQETQYF.